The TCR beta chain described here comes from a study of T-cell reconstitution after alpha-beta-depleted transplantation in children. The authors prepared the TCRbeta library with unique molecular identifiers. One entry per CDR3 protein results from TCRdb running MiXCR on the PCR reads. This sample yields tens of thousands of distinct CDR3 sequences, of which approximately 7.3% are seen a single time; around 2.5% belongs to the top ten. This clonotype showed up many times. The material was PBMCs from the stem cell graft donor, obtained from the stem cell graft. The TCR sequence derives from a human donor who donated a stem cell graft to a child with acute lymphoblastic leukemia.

CDR3 nucleotide sequence: TGCGCCAGCAGCTTGGACCGGGGGAACTACTATGGCTACACCTTC. It specifies CASSLDRGNYYGYTF. The V and J genes are TRBV5-1 and TRBJ1-2; TRBD1 might be the D (5 bases). This CDR3 has 15 amino acids. Germline V gives CDR1 SGHRS, CDR2 YFSETQ. With 0 bases removed from V and 3 bases from J, the gap between germline ends came to 12 bases.